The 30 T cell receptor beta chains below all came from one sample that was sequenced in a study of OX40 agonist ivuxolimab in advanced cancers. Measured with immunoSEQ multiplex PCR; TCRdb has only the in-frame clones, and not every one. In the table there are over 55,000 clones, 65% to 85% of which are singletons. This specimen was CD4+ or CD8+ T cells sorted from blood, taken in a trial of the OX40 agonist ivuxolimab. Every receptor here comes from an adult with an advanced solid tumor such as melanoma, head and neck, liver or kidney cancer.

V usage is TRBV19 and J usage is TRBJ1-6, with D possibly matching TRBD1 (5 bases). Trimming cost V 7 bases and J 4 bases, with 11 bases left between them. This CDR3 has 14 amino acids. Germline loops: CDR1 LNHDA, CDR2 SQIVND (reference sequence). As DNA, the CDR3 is TGTGCCAGTACCACGGGGCAGTATAATTCACCCCTCCACTTT. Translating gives CASTTGQYNSPLHF.

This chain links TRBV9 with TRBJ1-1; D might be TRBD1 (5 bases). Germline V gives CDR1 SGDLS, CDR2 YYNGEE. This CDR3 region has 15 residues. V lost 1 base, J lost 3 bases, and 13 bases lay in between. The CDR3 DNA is TGTGCCAGCAGCGTAAGGCAGGTGGGGGACACTGAAGCTTTCTTT. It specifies CASSVRQVGDTEAFF.

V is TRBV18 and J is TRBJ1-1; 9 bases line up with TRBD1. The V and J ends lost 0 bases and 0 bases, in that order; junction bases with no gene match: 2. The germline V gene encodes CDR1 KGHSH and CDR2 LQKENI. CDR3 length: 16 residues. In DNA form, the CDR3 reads TGTGCCAGCTCACCACCGGACAGGGGCATGAACACTGAAGCTTTCTTT. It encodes CASSPPDRGMNTEAFF.

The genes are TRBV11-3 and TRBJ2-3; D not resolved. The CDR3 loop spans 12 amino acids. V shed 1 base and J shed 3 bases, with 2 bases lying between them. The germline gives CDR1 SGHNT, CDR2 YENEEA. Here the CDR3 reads CASSLGTDTQYF. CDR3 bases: TGTGCCAGCAGCTTAGGGACAGATACGCAGTATTTT.

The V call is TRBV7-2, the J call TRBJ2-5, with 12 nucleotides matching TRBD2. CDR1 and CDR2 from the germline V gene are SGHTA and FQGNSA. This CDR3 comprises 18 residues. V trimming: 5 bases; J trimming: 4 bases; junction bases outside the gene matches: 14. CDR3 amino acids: CASSPGRLAGGRGETQYF. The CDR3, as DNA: TGTGCCAGCAGCCCCGGCCGGCTAGCGGGAGGGCGGGGAGAGACCCAGTACTTC.

DNA for the CDR3: TGTGCCAGCAGCAAAGGGGGGACTAGCGGGAGGTCGTCCTACGAGCAGTACTTC. It is translated as CASSKGGTSGRSSYEQYF. The chain is built from TRBV21-1 and TRBJ2-7; the table calls TRBD2, which could not be checked here. TRBV21-1 is a pseudogene. The CDR3 has 18 residues.

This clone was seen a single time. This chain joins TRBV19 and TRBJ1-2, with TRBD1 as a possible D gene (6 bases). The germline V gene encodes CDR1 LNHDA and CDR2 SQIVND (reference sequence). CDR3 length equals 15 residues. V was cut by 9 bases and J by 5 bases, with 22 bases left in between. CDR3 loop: CASRLDPDSNYGYTF. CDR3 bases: TGTGCCAGCCGCTTGGACCCGGACAGCAATTATGGCTACACCTTC.

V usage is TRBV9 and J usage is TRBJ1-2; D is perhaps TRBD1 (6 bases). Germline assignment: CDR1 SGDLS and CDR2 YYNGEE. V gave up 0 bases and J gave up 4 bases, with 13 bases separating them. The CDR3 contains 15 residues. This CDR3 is CASSVVRQARYGYTF. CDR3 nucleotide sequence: TGTGCCAGCAGCGTAGTGAGACAGGCTCGCTATGGCTACACCTTC.

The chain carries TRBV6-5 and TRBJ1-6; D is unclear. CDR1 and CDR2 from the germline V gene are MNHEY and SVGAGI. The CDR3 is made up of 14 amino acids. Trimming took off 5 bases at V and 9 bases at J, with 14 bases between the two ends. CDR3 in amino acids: CASSNTDLGSPLHF. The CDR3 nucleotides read TGTGCCAGCAGTAATACAGATTTAGGTTCACCCCTCCACTTT.

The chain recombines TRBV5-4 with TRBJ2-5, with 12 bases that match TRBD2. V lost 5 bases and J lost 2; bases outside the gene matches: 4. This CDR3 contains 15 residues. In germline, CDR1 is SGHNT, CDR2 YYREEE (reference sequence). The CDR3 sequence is CASSGTSGPQETQYF. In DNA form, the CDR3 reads TGTGCCAGCAGTGGGACTAGCGGGCCGCAAGAGACCCAGTACTTC.

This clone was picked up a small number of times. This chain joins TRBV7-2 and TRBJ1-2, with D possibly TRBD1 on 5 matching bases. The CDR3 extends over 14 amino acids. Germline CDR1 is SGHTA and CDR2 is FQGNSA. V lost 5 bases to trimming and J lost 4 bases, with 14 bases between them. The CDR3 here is CASSRDRYSYGYTF. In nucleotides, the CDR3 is TGTGCCAGCAGCCGGGACCGTTACTCCTATGGCTACACCTTC.

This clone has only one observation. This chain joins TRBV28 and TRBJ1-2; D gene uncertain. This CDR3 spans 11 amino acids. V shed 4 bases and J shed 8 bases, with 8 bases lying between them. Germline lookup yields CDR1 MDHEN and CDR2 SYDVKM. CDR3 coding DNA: TGTGCCAGCAGTTACGTGGGGGGCTACACCTTC. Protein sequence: CASSYVGGYTF.

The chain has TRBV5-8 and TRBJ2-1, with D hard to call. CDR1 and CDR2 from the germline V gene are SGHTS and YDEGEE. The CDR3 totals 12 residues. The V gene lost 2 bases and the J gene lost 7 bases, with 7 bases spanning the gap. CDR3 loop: CASSFLGNEQFF. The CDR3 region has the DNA TGTGCCAGCAGCTTCCTAGGGAATGAGCAGTTCTTC.

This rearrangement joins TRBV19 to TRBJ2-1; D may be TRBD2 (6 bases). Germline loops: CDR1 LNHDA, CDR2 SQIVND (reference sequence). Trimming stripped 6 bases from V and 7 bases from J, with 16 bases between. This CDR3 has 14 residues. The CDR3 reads CASRLQGGRNEQFF. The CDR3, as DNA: TGTGCCAGTAGATTGCAGGGAGGAAGGAATGAGCAGTTCTTC.

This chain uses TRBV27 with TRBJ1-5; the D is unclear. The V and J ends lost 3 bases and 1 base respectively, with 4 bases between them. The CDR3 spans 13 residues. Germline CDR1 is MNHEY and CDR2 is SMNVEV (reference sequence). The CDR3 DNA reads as TGTGCCAGCAGTTTGGAGAGCAATCAGCCCCAGCATTTT. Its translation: CASSLESNQPQHF.

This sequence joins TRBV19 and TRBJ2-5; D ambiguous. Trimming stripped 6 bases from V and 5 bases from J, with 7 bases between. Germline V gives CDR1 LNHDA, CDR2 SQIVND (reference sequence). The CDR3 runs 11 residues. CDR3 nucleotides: TGTGCCAGTAGCCACCGTGAGACCCAGTACTTC. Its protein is CASSHRETQYF.

The CDR3: CASSGSLWTEAFF. The CDR3, as DNA: TGTGCCAGCAGTGGCTCGTTGTGGACTGAAGCTTTCTTT. This rearrangement joins TRBV2 to TRBJ1-1; D remains unclear. The CDR3 contains 13 residues. Germline CDR1 is SNHLY and CDR2 is FYNNEI. Deletions cut 4 bases from V and 5 bases from J, with 11 bases between. The complete variable domain, with remaining parts taken from reference TRBV2 and TRBJ1-1, reads EPEVTQTPSHQVTQMGQEVILRCVPISNHLYFYWYRQILGQKVEFLVSFYNNEISEKSEIFDDQFSVERPDGSNFTLKIRSTKLEDSAMYFCASSGSLWTEAFFGQGTRLTVV.

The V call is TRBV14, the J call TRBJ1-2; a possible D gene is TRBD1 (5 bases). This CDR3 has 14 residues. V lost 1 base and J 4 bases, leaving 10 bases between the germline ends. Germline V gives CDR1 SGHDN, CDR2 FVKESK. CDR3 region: CASSQGAGIYGYTF. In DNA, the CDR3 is TGTGCCAGCAGCCAAGGGGCAGGGATCTATGGCTACACCTTC.

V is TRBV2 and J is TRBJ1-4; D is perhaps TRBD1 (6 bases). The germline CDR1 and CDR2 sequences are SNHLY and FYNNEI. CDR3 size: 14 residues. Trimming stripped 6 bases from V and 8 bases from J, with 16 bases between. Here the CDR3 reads CASRKGGVGEKLFF. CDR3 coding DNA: TGTGCCAGCAGAAAAGGGGGGGTTGGGGAAAAACTGTTTTTT.

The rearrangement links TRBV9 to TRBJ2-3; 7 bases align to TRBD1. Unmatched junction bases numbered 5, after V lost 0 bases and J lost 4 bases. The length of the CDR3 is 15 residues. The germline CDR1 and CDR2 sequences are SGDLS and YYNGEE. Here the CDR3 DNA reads TGTGCCAGCAGCGTAGGCACAGGGGTCGCAGATACGCAGTATTTT. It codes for CASSVGTGVADTQYF.

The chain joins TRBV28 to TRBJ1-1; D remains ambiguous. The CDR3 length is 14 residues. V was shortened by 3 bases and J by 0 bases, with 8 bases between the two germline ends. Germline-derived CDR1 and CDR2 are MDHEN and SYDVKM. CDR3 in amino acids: CASSLKSLNTEAFF. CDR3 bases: TGTGCCAGCAGTTTGAAGAGCCTGAACACTGAAGCTTTCTTT.

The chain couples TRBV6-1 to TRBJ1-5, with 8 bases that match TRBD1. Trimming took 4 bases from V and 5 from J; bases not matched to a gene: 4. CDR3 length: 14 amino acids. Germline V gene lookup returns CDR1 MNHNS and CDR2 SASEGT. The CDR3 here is CASSVTGGDQPQHF. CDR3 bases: TGTGCCAGCAGTGTCACAGGGGGTGATCAGCCCCAGCATTTT.

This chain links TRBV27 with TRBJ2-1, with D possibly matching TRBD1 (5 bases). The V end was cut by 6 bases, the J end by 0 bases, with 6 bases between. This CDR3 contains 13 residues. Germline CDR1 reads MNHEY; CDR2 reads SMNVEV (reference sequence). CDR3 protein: CASRDNSYNEQFF. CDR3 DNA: TGTGCCAGCAGGGACAACTCCTACAATGAGCAGTTCTTC.

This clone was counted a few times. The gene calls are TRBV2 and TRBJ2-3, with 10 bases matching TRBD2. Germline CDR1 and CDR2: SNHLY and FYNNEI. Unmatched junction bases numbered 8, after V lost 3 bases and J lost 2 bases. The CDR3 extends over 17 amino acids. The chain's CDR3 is CASSDLRTSGLTDTQYF. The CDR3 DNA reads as TGTGCCAGCAGTGACTTACGGACTAGCGGCCTCACAGATACGCAGTATTTT.

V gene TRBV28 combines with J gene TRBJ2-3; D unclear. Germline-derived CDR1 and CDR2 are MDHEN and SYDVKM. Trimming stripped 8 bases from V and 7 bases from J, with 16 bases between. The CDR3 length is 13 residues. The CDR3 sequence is CASGDPSPNTQYF. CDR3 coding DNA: TGTGCCAGCGGGGATCCTTCCCCGAATACGCAGTATTTT.

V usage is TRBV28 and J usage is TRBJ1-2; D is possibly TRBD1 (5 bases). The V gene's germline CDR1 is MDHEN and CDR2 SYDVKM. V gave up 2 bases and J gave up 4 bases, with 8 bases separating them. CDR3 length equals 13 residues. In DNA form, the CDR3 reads TGTGCCAGCAGTTTACAGGGAGGCTATGGCTACACCTTC. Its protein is CASSLQGGYGYTF.

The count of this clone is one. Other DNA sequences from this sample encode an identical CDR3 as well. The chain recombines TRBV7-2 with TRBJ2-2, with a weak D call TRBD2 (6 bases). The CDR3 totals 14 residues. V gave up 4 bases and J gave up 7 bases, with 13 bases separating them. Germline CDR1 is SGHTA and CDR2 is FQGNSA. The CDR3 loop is CASSYRRGGGELFF. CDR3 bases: TGTGCCAGCAGCTATAGGAGGGGCGGCGGGGAGCTGTTTTTT.

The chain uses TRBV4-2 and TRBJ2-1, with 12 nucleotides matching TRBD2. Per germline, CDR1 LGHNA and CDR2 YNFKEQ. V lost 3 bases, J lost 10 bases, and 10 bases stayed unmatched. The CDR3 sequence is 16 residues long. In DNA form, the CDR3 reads TGTGCCAGCAGCCATTCCCGACTAGCGGGAGTCTCAGAGCAGTTCTTC. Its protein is CASSHSRLAGVSEQFF.

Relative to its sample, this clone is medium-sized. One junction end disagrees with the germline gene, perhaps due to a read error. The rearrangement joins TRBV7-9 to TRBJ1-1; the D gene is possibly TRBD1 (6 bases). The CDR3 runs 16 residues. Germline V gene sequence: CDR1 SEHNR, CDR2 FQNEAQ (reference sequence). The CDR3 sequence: CASSFLDSPGNIEAFF. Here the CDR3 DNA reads TGTGCCAGCAGCTTCCTGGACAGCCCGGGGAACATTGAAGCTTTCTTT. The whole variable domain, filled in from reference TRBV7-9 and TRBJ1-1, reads DTGVSQNPRHKITKRGQNVTFRCDPISEHNRLYWYRQTLGQGPEFLTYFQNEAQLEKSRLLSDRFSAERPKGSFSTLEIQRTEQGDSAMYLCASSFLDSPGNIEAFFGQGTRLTVV.

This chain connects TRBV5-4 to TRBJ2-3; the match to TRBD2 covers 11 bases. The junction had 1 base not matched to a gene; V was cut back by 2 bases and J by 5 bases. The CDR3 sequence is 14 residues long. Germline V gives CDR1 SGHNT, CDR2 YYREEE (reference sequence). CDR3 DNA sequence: TGTGCCAGCAGCTTTAGCGGGAGGGGAGATACGCAGTATTTT. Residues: CASSFSGRGDTQYF.